One and the same sample provided the 9 T cell receptor beta chains below, sequenced in a study of T cell responses to AZD1222 COVID-19 vaccine. Assay: immunoSEQ multiplex PCR; the TCRdb copy retains only in-frame clones and omits some. The data show approximately 100,000 clones, roughly nine tenths seen once. The material was peripheral blood, obtained on day 0 of AZD1222 vaccination. The receptors come from an adult in good health.

This chain joins TRBV30 and TRBJ1-5, with D maybe TRBD1 (5 bases). This CDR3 comprises 13 residues. V lost 3 bases and J lost 6, with 12 bases in between. CDR1 and CDR2 from the germline V gene are GTSNPN and SVGIG (reference sequence). DNA for the CDR3: TGTGCCTGGAGCCCCGGGGGGGTTCAGCCCCAGCATTTT. Residues: CAWSPGGVQPQHF. Filled out from reference TRBV30 and TRBJ1-5, the complete variable domain reads SQTIHQWPATLVQPVGSPLSLECTVEGTSNPNLYWYRQAAGRGLQLLFYSVGIGQISSEVPQNLSASRPQDRQFILSSKKLLLSDSGFYLCAWSPGGVQPQHFGDGTRLSIL.

Only a few counts were recorded for this clone. The V call is TRBV19, the J call TRBJ2-7; a possible D gene is TRBD1 (6 bases). Germline values: CDR1 LNHDA, CDR2 SQIVND (reference sequence). V was clipped by 0 bases and J by 3 bases, with 15 bases between them. The CDR3 contains 16 residues. CDR3 DNA sequence: TGTGCCAGTAGTATAGATCAGGCAGGGGCCCTCTACGAGCAGTACTTC. Translation: CASSIDQAGALYEQYF. Looking up the rest from reference TRBV19 and TRBJ2-7 gives the full variable domain: DGGITQSPKYLFRKEGQNVTLSCEQNLNHDAMYWYRQDPGQGLRLIYYSQIVNDFQKGDIAEGYSVSREKKESFPLTVTSAQKNPTAFYLCASSIDQAGALYEQYFGPGTRLTVT.

The chain couples TRBV7-9 to TRBJ2-2; D may correspond to TRBD1 or TRBD2 (6 bases each). Germline CDR1 and CDR2: SEHNR and FQNEAQ (reference sequence). The ends were cut back, 5 bases at V and 2 bases at J, with 12 bases in the middle. The CDR3 length is 15 residues. The CDR3 sequence is CASSPGAINTGELFF. DNA for the CDR3: TGTGCCAGCAGCCCGGGGGCGATAAACACCGGGGAGCTGTTTTTT.

The chain carries TRBV2 and TRBJ1-4; unclear D gene. The V gene lost 6 bases and the J gene lost 12 bases, with 11 bases spanning the gap. CDR1 and CDR2 (germline): SNHLY, FYNNEI. This CDR3 has 11 amino acids. CDR3 residues: CASSGYWELFF. The CDR3 region has the DNA TGTGCCAGCAGCGGGTATTGGGAACTGTTTTTT.

This chain links TRBV12-5 with TRBJ2-7; D uncertain. The germline gives CDR1 LGHNT, CDR2 FRNRAP. This CDR3 is 14 amino acids long. With 6 bases removed from V and 0 bases from J, the gap between germline ends came to 12 bases. The CDR3 DNA reads TGTGCTAGTGGCCACGGGTACAGCTCCTACGAGCAGTACTTC. Protein: CASGHGYSSYEQYF.

The genes are TRBV5-1 and TRBJ1-6; the D is unclear. The germline gives CDR1 SGHRS, CDR2 YFSETQ. The CDR3 is 17 residues long. V lost 0 bases and J 4 bases, leaving 14 bases between the germline ends. This CDR3 reads CASSLEARAQYNSPLHF. In nucleotides, the CDR3 is TGCGCCAGCAGCTTGGAAGCTAGGGCGCAGTATAATTCACCCCTCCACTTT.

The count of this clone is one. The rearrangement links TRBV15 to TRBJ2-5; D not certain. V was clipped by 4 bases and J by 7 bases, with 10 bases between them. The CDR3 is 12 amino acids. Germline V lookup: CDR1 LNHNV, CDR2 YYDKDF (reference sequence). The CDR3 bases are TGTGCCACCAGCACCCTTAAGGGGACCCAGTACTTC. Encoded protein: CATSTLKGTQYF.

The rearrangement uses TRBV25-1 and TRBJ2-7; tentative D call: TRBD2 (6 bases). Trimming stripped 8 bases from V and 1 base from J, with 15 bases between. CDR1 is MGHDK and CDR2 is SYGVNS in the germline V gene. The CDR3 has 14 amino acids. The CDR3 region has the DNA TGTGCCAGCCGCCAATCCGGGAGTTCCTACGAGCAGTACTTC. This translates into CASRQSGSSYEQYF.

V usage is TRBV6-5 and J usage is TRBJ1-1; D not certain. This CDR3 is 14 amino acids long. V shed 8 bases and J shed 3 bases, with 16 bases lying between them. Looked up from germline, CDR1 is MNHEY and CDR2 is SVGAGI. Here the CDR3 reads CASFFSMRDTEAFF. In DNA form, the CDR3 reads TGTGCCAGCTTTTTTTCCATGCGAGACACTGAAGCTTTCTTT.